These 22 T cell receptor beta chains came from one sample sequenced in a study of CD8 T cells in ankylosing spondylitis. TCRdb itself ran the 5' RACE reads through MiXCR, one entry per CDR3 protein. The repertoire has 100,000 to 150,000 distinct CDR3 sequences, roughly 7.3% of them found once; the top ten carry 9% to 15%. Sequenced sample: blood, either unsorted or a sorted T cell fraction (not recorded which). These receptors were obtained from a male donor with ankylosing spondylitis or in good health (not recorded which).

Ten or more counts support this clonotype. This chain uses TRBV7-2 with TRBJ1-1; D gene unclear. The V gene lost 1 base and the J gene lost 1 base, with 10 bases spanning the gap. This CDR3 is built from 15 residues. Germline CDR1 is SGHTA and CDR2 is FQGNSA. CDR3 DNA: TGTGCCAGCAGCTTAGGACTGGGATGGAACACTGAAGCTTTCTTT. Protein sequence: CASSLGLGWNTEAFF. The variable domain in full, completed from reference TRBV7-2 and TRBJ1-1, reads GAGVSQSPSNKVTEKGKDVELRCDPISGHTALYWYRQSLGQGLEFLIYFQGNSAPDKSGLPSDRFSAERTGGSVSTLTIQRTQQEDSAVYLCASSLGLGWNTEAFFGQGTRLTVV.

Many counts were recorded for this clonotype. The CDR3 reads CASSLGGQPYEQYF. In DNA form, the CDR3 reads TGTGCCAGCAGCTTGGGTGGCCAACCCTACGAGCAGTACTTC. The chain combines TRBV5-5 with TRBJ2-7, with D hard to call. Germline assignment: CDR1 SGHKS and CDR2 YYEKEE (reference sequence). CDR3 length: 14 amino acids. V shed 0 bases and J shed 2 bases, with 9 bases lying between them.

This chain links TRBV18 with TRBJ2-3; TRBD1 aligns across 7 bases. V lost 2 bases, J lost 2 bases, and 19 bases stayed unmatched. Germline CDR1 and CDR2: KGHSH and LQKENI. CDR3 size: 20 residues. The CDR3 region is CASSPSDNLGQYYVTDTQYF. CDR3 DNA sequence: TGTGCCAGCTCACCATCTGACAACTTGGGACAGTACTATGTCACAGATACGCAGTATTTT.

This clonotype was counted ten times or more. The rearrangement uses TRBV20-1 and TRBJ1-3; tentatively, D is TRBD1 (6 bases). V lost 5 bases and J lost 2, with 16 bases in between. The CDR3 extends over 15 amino acids. Germline CDR1 and CDR2: DFQATT and SNEGSKA (reference sequence). The CDR3: CSAFLARGAGNTIYF. The CDR3 nucleotides read TGCAGTGCTTTCCTGGCCAGGGGTGCTGGAAACACCATATATTTT.

The chain is built from TRBV18 and TRBJ1-4; D unclear. Germline V lookup: CDR1 KGHSH, CDR2 LQKENI. This CDR3 is 14 amino acids long. Trimming cost V 0 bases and J 10 bases, with 12 bases left between them. DNA of the CDR3: TGTGCCAGCTCACCACCGTATCCCGGCGGAAAACTGTTTTTT. Translated, it gives CASSPPYPGGKLFF.

This clonotype was detected ten times or more. The genes are TRBV5-1 and TRBJ2-5; tentative D call: TRBD1 (6 bases). V shed 2 bases and J shed 5 bases, with 22 bases lying between them. The CDR3 is 17 amino acids. The germline V gene has CDR1 SGHRS and CDR2 YFSETQ. CDR3 in DNA: TGCGCCAGCAGCTTAGAGGGGACACCTACTATCGGGGAGACCCAGTACTTC. Its translation: CASSLEGTPTIGETQYF.

V is TRBV18 and J is TRBJ1-1, with D unresolved. V shed 3 bases and J shed 1 base, with 15 bases lying between them. The germline gives CDR1 KGHSH, CDR2 LQKENI. This CDR3 region has 16 residues. CDR3 region: CASSPQPSTANTEAFF. The CDR3 DNA is TGTGCCAGCTCACCGCAACCTAGTACGGCGAACACTGAAGCTTTCTTT.

This clonotype was detected many times. CDR3 loop: CASSLLLAGTNEQFF. CDR3 nucleotide sequence: TGCGCCAGCAGCTTGCTACTAGCGGGAACCAATGAGCAGTTCTTC. The chain couples TRBV5-1 to TRBJ2-1, with 10 bases matching TRBD2. J gave up 6 bases and V 1 base, and 4 bases lay outside the gene matches. Germline values: CDR1 SGHRS, CDR2 YFSETQ. The CDR3 consists of 15 residues.

This clonotype was observed many times. In DNA, the CDR3 is TGCAGTGCTAGAGTGATTGGATCTGATGAGCAGTTCTTC. Translated, it gives CSARVIGSDEQFF. V and J are TRBV20-1 and TRBJ2-1, with D unclear. This CDR3 is built from 13 residues. Germline V gene sequence: CDR1 DFQATT, CDR2 SNEGSKA (reference sequence). V shed 1 base and J shed 8 bases, with 12 bases lying between them.

This clonotype was observed at least ten times. The rearrangement uses TRBV7-9 and TRBJ2-3; TRBD2 aligns across 7 bases. This CDR3 is built from 14 residues. In germline, CDR1 is SEHNR, CDR2 FQNEAQ (reference sequence). V gave up 1 base and J gave up 3 bases; unmatched junction bases: 1. CDR3 DNA: TGTGCCAGCAGCTTAGGACTAGCAACAGATACGCAGTATTTT. Translated, it gives CASSLGLATDTQYF.

This clonotype has ten or more counts. This rearrangement joins TRBV7-2 to TRBJ2-1; possibly TRBD1 for D (6 bases). The CDR3 consists of 15 residues. Trimming shortened V by 5 bases and J by 0 bases, and 11 bases separated the two germline ends. Looked up from germline, CDR1 is SGHTA and CDR2 is FQGNSA. The DNA for the CDR3 is TGTGCCAGCAGCCGAAAAGGGGGCTCCTACAATGAGCAGTTCTTC. Encoded protein: CASSRKGGSYNEQFF.

This clonotype turned up a few times. The chain joins TRBV30 to TRBJ1-2, with TRBD1 as a possible D gene (6 bases). The V gene's germline CDR1 is GTSNPN and CDR2 SVGIG (reference sequence). The CDR3 is 13 amino acids. V was pared by 4 bases and J by 4 bases, with 13 bases between. CDR3 loop: CAWMGGGAYGYTF. In nucleotides, the CDR3 is TGTGCCTGGATGGGTGGGGGGGCCTATGGCTACACCTTC.

This clonotype was recorded at least ten times. V usage is TRBV10-3 and J usage is TRBJ2-3; D unresolved. Trimming shortened V by 3 bases and J by 0 bases, and 10 bases separated the two germline ends. Germline lookup yields CDR1 ENHRY and CDR2 SYGVKD. The CDR3 loop spans 15 amino acids. The CDR3 DNA reads TGTGCCATCAGTGATGGTCTTCCTAGCACAGATACGCAGTATTTT. Encoded protein: CAISDGLPSTDTQYF.

Only a few counts were recorded for this clonotype. This chain links TRBV12-3 or TRBV12-4 with TRBJ1-1; TRBD1 agrees at 7 bases. The CDR3 runs 15 residues. Trimming removed 2 bases from V and 1 base from J; junction bases left unmatched: 4. CDR3 DNA: TGTGCCAGCAGTTTATATGGGACAGCGAACACTGAAGCTTTCTTT. Encoded protein: CASSLYGTANTEAFF.

This clonotype was found a few times. The chain employs TRBV12-3 or TRBV12-4 and TRBJ1-1; tentatively, D is TRBD1 (6 bases). Trimming left V 5 bases short and J 1 base short, with 14 bases between. This CDR3 has 15 amino acids. In DNA, the CDR3 is TGTGCCAGCAGTCGGGACATTTTCGGGAACACTGAAGCTTTCTTT. It is translated as CASSRDIFGNTEAFF.

This clonotype was found many times. This rearrangement joins TRBV10-3 to TRBJ2-7, with TRBD2 matching over 7 bases. The V segment lost 7 bases and the J segment 3 bases; nucleotides outside the gene matches: 0. The CDR3 has 11 residues. Germline V lookup: CDR1 ENHRY, CDR2 SYGVKD. DNA for the CDR3: TGTGCCATCAAGCGGGGCTACGAGCAGTACTTC. It is translated as CAIKRGYEQYF.

This clonotype was observed many times. This chain joins TRBV9 and TRBJ1-1; the D is unclear. This CDR3 has 13 amino acids. Trimming removed 3 bases from V and 1 base from J, with 7 bases in between. Germline V CDR1 and CDR2: SGDLS, YYNGEE. CDR3 sequence reads: CASSEAANTEAFF. CDR3 in DNA: TGTGCCAGCAGCGAAGCGGCGAACACTGAAGCTTTCTTT. The whole variable domain, filled in from reference TRBV9 and TRBJ1-1, reads DSGVTQTPKHLITATGQRVTLRCSPRSGDLSVYWYQQSLDQGLQFLIQYYNGEERAKGNILERFSAQQFPDLHSELNLSSLELGDSALYFCASSEAANTEAFFGQGTRLTVV.

The table lists this clonotype with many counts. The chain has TRBV20-1 and TRBJ2-5; a weak D match, TRBD1 (5 bases). From germline, CDR1 is DFQATT and CDR2 SNEGSKA (reference sequence). The CDR3 loop spans 13 amino acids. V was clipped by 1 base and J by 5 bases, with 11 bases between them. CDR3 in amino acids: CSARGQGRETQYF. CDR3 DNA: TGCAGTGCTAGAGGCCAGGGTCGGGAGACCCAGTACTTC.

This clonotype has at least ten counts. The chain links TRBV7-8 to TRBJ2-1; TRBD2 matches at 14 bases. Germline V gene data show CDR1 as SGHVS and CDR2 as FQNEAQ. J was trimmed by 8 bases and V by 4 bases; bases with no gene match: 10. The CDR3 covers 17 residues. The CDR3 here is CASSSRLAGGPLDEQFF. CDR3 in DNA: TGTGCCAGCAGCTCCCGACTAGCGGGGGGGCCCCTCGATGAGCAGTTCTTC.

This clonotype was recorded at least ten times. V is TRBV5-1 and J is TRBJ1-2; 7 positions match TRBD1. Germline V CDR1 and CDR2: SGHRS, YFSETQ. The CDR3 spans 16 residues. With V trimmed by 4 bases and J by 0 bases, 9 bases remained unmatched. The CDR3 DNA reads TGCGCCAGCAGCCCTTACTCGGGACAGACTAACTATGGCTACACCTTC. This codes for CASSPYSGQTNYGYTF.

The genes are TRBV29-1 and TRBJ2-7, with D possibly matching TRBD1 (6 bases). Germline V lookup: CDR1 SQVTM, CDR2 ANQGSEA. The CDR3 runs to 14 residues. V was trimmed by 5 bases and J by 4 bases, leaving 18 bases between them. The CDR3 DNA reads as TGCAGCGTTATCCTGCAGGGGAATATTTACGAGCAGTACTTC. Protein product: CSVILQGNIYEQYF.

This clonotype showed up many times. The chain has TRBV3-1 and TRBJ2-5; 7 nucleotides match TRBD1. The CDR3 runs to 18 residues. Germline-derived CDR1 and CDR2 are LGHDT and YNNKEL (reference sequence). The J segment lost 4 bases and the V segment lost 6 bases, leaving 20 bases of the junction unmatched. In nucleotides, the CDR3 is TGTGCCAGCAGACCAAGTATTGTTTCGAACAGGGGTAGAGAGACCCAGTACTTC. Its protein product is CASRPSIVSNRGRETQYF.